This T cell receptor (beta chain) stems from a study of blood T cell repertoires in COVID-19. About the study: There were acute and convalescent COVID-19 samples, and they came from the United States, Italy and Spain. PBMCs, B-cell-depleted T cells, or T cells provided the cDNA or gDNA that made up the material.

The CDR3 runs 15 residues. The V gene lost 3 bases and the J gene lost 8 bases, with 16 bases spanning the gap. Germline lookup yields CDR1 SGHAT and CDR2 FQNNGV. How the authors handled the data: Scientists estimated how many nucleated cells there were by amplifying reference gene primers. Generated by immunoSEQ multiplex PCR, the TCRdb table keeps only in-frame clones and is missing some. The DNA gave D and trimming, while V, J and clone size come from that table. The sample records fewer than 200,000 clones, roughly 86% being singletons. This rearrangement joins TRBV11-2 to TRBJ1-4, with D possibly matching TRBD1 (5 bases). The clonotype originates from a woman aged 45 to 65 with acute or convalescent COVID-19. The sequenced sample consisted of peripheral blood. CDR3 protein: CASSFAWSPGEKLFF. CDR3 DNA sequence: TGTGCCAGCAGCTTTGCCTGGTCCCCAGGGGAAAAACTGTTTTTT.